This T cell receptor (beta chain) originates from a study of blood T cell repertoires in COVID-19. The wider study: Collection of acute and convalescent COVID-19 samples took place in the United States, Italy and Spain. PBMCs, B-cell-depleted T cells, or T cells were the source of the cDNA or gDNA that made up the material.

Study processing details: Researchers report that nucleated cell counts were estimated from reference gene primer amplification. Sequencing used immunoSEQ multiplex PCR; TCRdb keeps in-frame clones, though not all of them. Clone size and the V and J calls come from that table; the DNA yielded D and trimming. The sample consists of about 280,000 clones, roughly 90% of them appearing once. The V gene lost 6 bases and the J gene lost 1 base, with 9 bases spanning the gap. CDR1 and CDR2 (germline): WNHNN, SYGVQD (reference sequence). The CDR3 has 13 amino acids. Input material: peripheral blood. This chain links TRBV10-1 with TRBJ1-1, with D unresolved. The clonotype originates from a man aged 18 to 30 with active or convalescent COVID-19. CDR3 DNA sequence: TGCGCCAGCAGCGTCGACACGAACACTGAAGCTTTCTTT. Translated, it gives CASSVDTNTEAFF.